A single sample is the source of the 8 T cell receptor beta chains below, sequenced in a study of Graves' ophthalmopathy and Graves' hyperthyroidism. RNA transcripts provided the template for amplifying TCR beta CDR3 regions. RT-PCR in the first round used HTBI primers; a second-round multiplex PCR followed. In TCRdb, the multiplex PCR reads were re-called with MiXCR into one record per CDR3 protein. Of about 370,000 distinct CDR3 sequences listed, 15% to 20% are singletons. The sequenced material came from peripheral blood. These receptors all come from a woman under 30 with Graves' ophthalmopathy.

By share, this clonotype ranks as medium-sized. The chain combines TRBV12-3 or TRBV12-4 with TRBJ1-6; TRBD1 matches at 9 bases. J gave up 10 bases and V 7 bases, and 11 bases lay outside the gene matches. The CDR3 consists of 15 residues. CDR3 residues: CASKGRQGVGSPLHF. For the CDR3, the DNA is TGTGCCAGCAAGGGGAGACAGGGGGTAGGGTCACCCCTCCACTTT.

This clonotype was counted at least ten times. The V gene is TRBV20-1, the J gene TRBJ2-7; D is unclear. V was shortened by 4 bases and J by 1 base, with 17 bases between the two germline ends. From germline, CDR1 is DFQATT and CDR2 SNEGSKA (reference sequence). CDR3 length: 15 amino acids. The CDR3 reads CSAISFQAQSYEQYF. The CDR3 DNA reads TGCAGTGCTATTTCGTTCCAGGCCCAATCCTACGAGCAGTACTTC.

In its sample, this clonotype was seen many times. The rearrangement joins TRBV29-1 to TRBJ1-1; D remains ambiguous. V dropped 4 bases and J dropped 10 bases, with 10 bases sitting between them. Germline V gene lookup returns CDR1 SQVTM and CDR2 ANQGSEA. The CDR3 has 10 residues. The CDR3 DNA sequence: TGCAGCGTTGTAGGGTTTGTAGCTTTCTTT. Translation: CSVVGFVAFF.

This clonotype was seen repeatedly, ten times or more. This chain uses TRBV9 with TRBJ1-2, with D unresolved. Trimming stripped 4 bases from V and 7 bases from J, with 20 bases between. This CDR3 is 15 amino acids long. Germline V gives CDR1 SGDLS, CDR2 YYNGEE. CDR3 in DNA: TGTGCCAGCAGCTCACTGGATTTGGGCACGACTGGCTACACCTTC. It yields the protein CASSSLDLGTTGYTF.

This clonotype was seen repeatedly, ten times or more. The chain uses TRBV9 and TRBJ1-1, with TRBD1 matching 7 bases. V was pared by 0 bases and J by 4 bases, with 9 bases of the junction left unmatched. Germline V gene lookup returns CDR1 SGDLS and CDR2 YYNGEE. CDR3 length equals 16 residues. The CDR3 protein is CASSVGNPSGGTEAFF. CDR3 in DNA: TGTGCCAGCAGCGTAGGAAATCCTTCAGGGGGCACTGAAGCTTTCTTT.

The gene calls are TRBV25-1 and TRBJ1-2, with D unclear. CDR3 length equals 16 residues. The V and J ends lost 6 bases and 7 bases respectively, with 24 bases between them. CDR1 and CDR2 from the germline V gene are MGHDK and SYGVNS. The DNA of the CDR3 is TGTGCCAGCAGCCCGACACTGCTGGGTGGTGTTGGTGGCTACACCTTC. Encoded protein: CASSPTLLGGVGGYTF.

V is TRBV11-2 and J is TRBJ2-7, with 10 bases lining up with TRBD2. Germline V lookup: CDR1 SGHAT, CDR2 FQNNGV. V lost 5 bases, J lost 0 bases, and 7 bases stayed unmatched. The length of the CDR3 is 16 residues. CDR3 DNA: TGTGCCAGCAGCAGAGTAGCGGGGGGTAACTCCTACGAGCAGTACTTC. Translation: CASSRVAGGNSYEQYF.

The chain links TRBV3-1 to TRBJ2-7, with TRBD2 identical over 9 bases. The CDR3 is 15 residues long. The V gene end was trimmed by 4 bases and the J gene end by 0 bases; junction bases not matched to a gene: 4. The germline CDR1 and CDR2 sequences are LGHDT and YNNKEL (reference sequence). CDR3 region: CASSRGGDLSYEQYF. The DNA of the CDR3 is TGTGCCAGCAGCCGCGGGGGGGACCTCTCCTACGAGCAGTACTTC.